The 25 T cell receptor beta chains listed next were all sequenced from one sample in a study of blood T cell repertoires in COVID-19. Data came from immunoSEQ multiplex PCR; TCRdb stores just in-frame clones and leaves some out. The data show 61,000 or so clones, with over 75% seen just once and around 3.8% held by the top ten. Sequenced input: peripheral blood. Receptors originate from a woman older than 75 with acute or convalescent COVID-19.

This chain links TRBV12-5 with TRBJ2-3; 8 positions match TRBD1. Germline assignment: CDR1 LGHNT and CDR2 FRNRAP. The CDR3 is 17 residues long. Germline trimming cut 3 bases from V and 2 bases from J; bases unmatched to any gene: 10. The CDR3 spells CASGLGLRTGTTDTQYF. DNA of the CDR3: TGTGCTAGTGGTTTAGGGCTCCGGACAGGGACCACAGATACGCAGTATTTT.

The chain links TRBV19 to TRBJ2-3; 7 nucleotides line up with TRBD1. This CDR3 comprises 14 residues. With 5 bases clipped from V and 5 bases from J, the junction kept 7 bases outside the gene matches. Germline V gives CDR1 LNHDA, CDR2 SQIVND (reference sequence). In nucleotides, the CDR3 is TGTGCCAGTAGTTCTGACAGGGTCAAAGATACGCAGTATTTT. Amino acids: CASSSDRVKDTQYF.

The chain carries TRBV5-1 and TRBJ2-2; D gene uncertain. The CDR3 extends over 13 amino acids. Germline V gene data show CDR1 as SGHRS and CDR2 as YFSETQ. The V and J ends lost 0 bases and 7 bases respectively, with 7 bases between them. The CDR3 DNA sequence: TGCGCCAGCAGCTTGGATAACGGCGGGGAGCTGTTTTTT. Translated, it gives CASSLDNGGELFF.

The rearrangement joins TRBV6-5 to TRBJ1-5, with a tentative D call TRBD1 (6 bases). V lost 7 bases and J 3 bases, leaving 13 bases between the germline ends. The CDR3 covers 14 residues. The germline CDR1 and CDR2 sequences are MNHEY and SVGAGI. CDR3 nucleotide sequence: TGTGCCAGCAACCCGACAGGTAACAATCAGCCCCAGCATTTT. Protein: CASNPTGNNQPQHF.

V gene TRBV3-1 (or the pseudogene TRBV3-2) combines with J gene TRBJ1-1, with D perhaps matching TRBD1 (5 bases). The CDR3 covers 14 residues. The germline gives CDR1 LGHDT, CDR2 YNNKEL (reference sequence). V was clipped by 4 bases and J by 3 bases, with 12 bases between them. CDR3 sequence (DNA): TGTGCCAGCAGCCGAGGGGACTTCGACACTGAAGCTTTCTTT. Translated: CASSRGDFDTEAFF.

This chain uses TRBV5-1 with TRBJ2-5; 8 bases fit TRBD2. Germline CDR1 is SGHRS and CDR2 is YFSETQ. The CDR3 is 14 amino acids. Trimming cost V 4 bases and J 1 base; bases outside gene matches: 3. Here the CDR3 DNA reads TGCGCCAGCAGCCCGGGAGGGCTCCAAGAGACCCAGTACTTC. Its protein is CASSPGGLQETQYF.

The genes are TRBV7-6 and TRBJ2-7; D gene uncertain. V was pared by 5 bases and J by 3 bases, with 8 bases between. The CDR3 covers 12 residues. The germline gives CDR1 SGHVS, CDR2 FNYEAQ. Here the CDR3 DNA reads TGTGCCAGCAGCGACGACATCTACGAGCAGTACTTC. Translating it yields CASSDDIYEQYF. Full variable domain (missing parts from reference TRBV7-6 and TRBJ2-7): GAGVSQSPRYKVTKRGQDVALRCDPISGHVSLYWYRQALGQGPEFLTYFNYEAQQDKSGLPNDRFSAERPEGSISTLTIQRTEQRDSAMYRCASSDDIYEQYFGPGTRLTVT.

V and J are TRBV6-5 and TRBJ2-3; possible D gene TRBD1, 5 bases. CDR1 is MNHEY, CDR2 SVGAGI, per germline. This CDR3 has 13 amino acids. V lost 5 bases and J lost 0, with 6 bases in between. The CDR3 loop is CASSPGSTDTQYF. CDR3 sequence (DNA): TGTGCCAGCAGTCCAGGGAGCACAGATACGCAGTATTTT.

This clone was counted once. The V call is TRBV25-1, the J call TRBJ2-3, with 7 bases matching TRBD2. The germline gives CDR1 MGHDK, CDR2 SYGVNS. The CDR3 extends over 14 amino acids. V lost 3 bases and J lost 6; bases outside the gene matches: 6. The CDR3 DNA reads TGTGCCAGCAGTGAGCGCGGGAGCAAGGATACGCAGTATTTT. This codes for CASSERGSKDTQYF.

This rearrangement joins TRBV7-2 to TRBJ2-7; tentatively, D is TRBD2 (6 bases). The germline CDR1 and CDR2 sequences are SGHTA and FQGNSA. The germline V and J ends were trimmed by 2 bases and 6 bases, with 11 bases remaining between them. The CDR3 contains 13 residues. This CDR3 reads CASSLRGGGEQYF. The CDR3 bases are TGTGCCAGCAGCTTACGGGGAGGAGGCGAGCAGTACTTC.

The J gene is TRBJ1-1, the V gene TRBV6-2 or TRBV6-3, with D possibly being TRBD1 (5 bases). V shed 2 bases and J shed 2 bases, with 9 bases lying between them. Germline values: CDR1 MNHEY, CDR2 SVGEGT. This CDR3 has 14 residues. CDR3 sequence (DNA): TGTGCCAGCAGTTACATCGGACAAAACACTGAAGCTTTCTTT. Encoded protein: CASSYIGQNTEAFF.

Here the CDR3 reads CASSQYRGDTQYF. CDR3 nucleotide sequence: TGTGCCAGCAGCCAGTACAGGGGGGATACGCAGTATTTT. This chain joins TRBV3-1 (or the pseudogene TRBV3-2) and TRBJ2-3, with 8 bases matching TRBD1. There are 13 residues in the CDR3. The germline V gene encodes CDR1 LGHDT and CDR2 YNNKEL (reference sequence). The V and J ends lost 3 bases and 6 bases, in that order; junction bases with no gene match: 2.

The rearrangement joins TRBV30 to TRBJ1-3; D gene ambiguous. The germline V gene encodes CDR1 GTSNPN and CDR2 SVGIG (reference sequence). The CDR3 is 16 residues long. V lost 2 bases and J 0 bases, leaving 14 bases between the germline ends. CDR3 DNA: TGTGCCTGGAGTAAGGCAGGCTCTTTCTCTGGAAACACCATATATTTT. Residues: CAWSKAGSFSGNTIYF.

This CDR3 is CSVRRTGGGNEQYF. The CDR3 bases are TGCAGCGTTCGACGGACAGGGGGAGGTAACGAGCAGTACTTC. The chain is built from TRBV29-1 and TRBJ2-7, with 10 bases identical to TRBD1. The CDR3 consists of 14 residues. Germline-derived CDR1 and CDR2 are SQVTM and ANQGSEA. V dropped 5 bases and J dropped 5; count of bases not matched to a gene: 9.

V gene TRBV6-1 combines with J gene TRBJ2-3; D is uncertain. Germline CDR1 and CDR2: MNHNS and SASEGT. V was shortened by 3 bases and J by 5 bases, with 3 bases between the two germline ends. This CDR3 is 11 amino acids long. CDR3 region: CASSDGDTQYF. The CDR3 DNA reads TGTGCCAGCAGTGACGGAGATACGCAGTATTTT.

The J gene is TRBJ2-5, the V gene TRBV7-7; 10 nucleotides align to TRBD1. The CDR3 loop spans 17 amino acids. Trimming cost V 2 bases and J 5 bases; bases outside gene matches: 11. Germline assignment: CDR1 SSHAT and CDR2 FNYEAQ (reference sequence). The CDR3 coding sequence is TGTGCCAGCAGCTTATCGGGCGGGACAGGGGTCCTGGAGACCCAGTACTTC. As protein: CASSLSGGTGVLETQYF. Variable domain in full (rest from reference TRBV7-7 and TRBJ2-5): GAGVSQSPRYKVTKRGQDVTLRCDPISSHATLYWYQQALGQGPEFLTYFNYEAQPDKSGLPSDRFSAERPEGSISTLTIQRTEQRDSAMYRCASSLSGGTGVLETQYFGPGTRLLVL.

This clone showed up just a few times. The chain uses TRBV5-1 and TRBJ1-2; 7 bases are a match to TRBD1. Trimming took 2 bases from V and 6 from J; bases not matched to a gene: 4. The V gene's germline CDR1 is SGHRS and CDR2 YFSETQ. This CDR3 spans 13 amino acids. DNA of the CDR3: TGCGCCAGCAGCTTCCAGGGGGGTCATGGCTACACCTTC. It translates to CASSFQGGHGYTF. Using reference TRBV5-1 and TRBJ1-2 for the parts outside the CDR3, the full variable domain is KAGVTQTPRYLIKTRGQQVTLSCSPISGHRSVSWYQQTPGQGLQFLFEYFSETQRNKGNFPGRFSGRQFSNSRSEMNVSTLELGDSALYLCASSFQGGHGYTFGSGTRLTVV.

The chain has TRBV7-3 and TRBJ2-2, with TRBD2 matching 8 bases. The V segment lost 4 bases and the J segment 1 base; nucleotides outside the gene matches: 5. CDR1 and CDR2 (germline): SGHTA, FQGTGA. This CDR3 has 16 residues. CDR3 in DNA: TGTGCCAGCAGCTACTTTAGCGGGATGAACACCGGGGAGCTGTTTTTT. Its protein is CASSYFSGMNTGELFF.

The chain carries TRBV11-2 and TRBJ1-6; TRBD1 is a possible D gene (5 bases). This CDR3 is built from 15 residues. Looked up from germline, CDR1 is SGHAT and CDR2 is FQNNGV. Trimming left V 5 bases short and J 7 bases short, with 15 bases between. CDR3 nucleotide sequence: TGTGCCAGCAGCAGGGTGACAGCCCCAAATTCACCCCTCCACTTT. As protein: CASSRVTAPNSPLHF.

This clone was seen more than once but under ten times. V is TRBV7-8 and J is TRBJ1-3; D perhaps matches TRBD1 (5 bases). V was cut by 0 bases and J by 4 bases, with 13 bases left in between. CDR1 is SGHVS and CDR2 is FQNEAQ in the germline V gene. The CDR3 contains 16 residues. The CDR3 sequence is CASSLASGLTGNTIYF. The CDR3 coding sequence is TGTGCCAGCAGCTTAGCGTCAGGGTTAACCGGAAACACCATATATTTT.

The rearrangement joins TRBV10-2 to TRBJ2-7; D perhaps matches TRBD2 (6 bases). CDR1 is WSHSY, CDR2 SAAADI, per germline. Deletions cut 3 bases from V and 12 bases from J, with 12 bases between. The CDR3 loop spans 11 amino acids. The CDR3 nucleotides are TGCGCCAGCAGTGAAGGAGGGACTGGGTACTTC. This sequence encodes CASSEGGTGYF.

In its sample, this clone was seen a few times. This rearrangement joins TRBV25-1 to TRBJ2-2; D remains ambiguous. The germline CDR1 and CDR2 sequences are MGHDK and SYGVNS. Trimming removed 2 bases at V and 9 bases at J, with 16 bases between. The CDR3 spans 15 residues. The CDR3 coding sequence is TGTGCCAGCAGTGAAGCCTCCCACCGACACCGGGAGCTGTTTTTT. The encoded protein is CASSEASHRHRELFF.

This chain joins TRBV19 and TRBJ1-6; tentatively, D is TRBD1 (5 bases). CDR1 is LNHDA and CDR2 is SQIVND in the germline V gene (reference sequence). The CDR3 is 15 residues long. Trimming removed 6 bases at V and 9 bases at J, with 18 bases between. The CDR3 nucleotides read TGTGCCAGTAGCAATCAAAGGGGCCGCGGTTCACCCCTCCACTTT. Amino acid sequence: CASSNQRGRGSPLHF. Full variable domain (outside the CDR3, taken from reference TRBV19 and TRBJ1-6): DGGITQSPKYLFRKEGQNVTLSCEQNLNHDAMYWYRQDPGQGLRLIYYSQIVNDFQKGDIAEGYSVSREKKESFPLTVTSAQKNPTAFYLCASSNQRGRGSPLHFGNGTRLTVT.

This clone was seen a few times. The chain links TRBV4-1 to TRBJ2-1, with 9 positions matching TRBD2. J lost 0 bases, V lost 2 bases, and 11 bases had no gene match. CDR1 is MGHRA, CDR2 YSYEKL, per germline. This CDR3 is 19 amino acids long. The CDR3 region is CASSQYDPSGVSSYNEQFF. The CDR3 DNA sequence: TGCGCCAGCAGCCAATATGATCCTAGCGGGGTAAGCTCCTACAATGAGCAGTTCTTC.

The rearrangement uses TRBV5-1 and TRBJ2-1; 7 positions agree with TRBD2. The germline V gene has CDR1 SGHRS and CDR2 YFSETQ. The J segment lost 6 bases and the V segment lost 4 bases, leaving 10 bases of the junction unmatched. The CDR3 has 15 amino acids. In DNA, the CDR3 is TGCGCCAGCAGCCGGATCGGGGGGACCGTCAATGAGCAGTTCTTC. It codes for CASSRIGGTVNEQFF.